This T cell receptor (beta chain) originates from a study of cytomegalovirus exposure and HLA in healthy donors. This CDR3 comprises 10 residues. Per germline, CDR1 MDHEN and CDR2 SYDVKM. Trimming took off 6 bases at V and 8 bases at J, with 7 bases between the two ends. Method: immunoSEQ multiplex PCR; TCRdb's copy keeps in-frame clones and lacks some. The sample contains 50,000 to 65,000 clones, approximately 95% of which appear only once. Source material: PBMCs. The chain combines TRBV28 with TRBJ1-1; D is ambiguous. The sequence came from a woman aged 18-35 years in good health and CMV-seropositive. The CDR3 reads CASRASEAFF. CDR3 bases: TGTGCCAGCAGGGCTTCGGAAGCTTTCTTT.